This T cell receptor (beta chain) was observed in a study of CD8+CD57+ T cells in acquired aplastic anemia. Study-level points and caveats: Researchers reported that CD8+ Simpson's diversity was not significantly different in patients versus controls.

Genomic DNA templated the TCR beta VDJ and CDR3 profiling. TCRdb used MiXCR to reprocess the reads, holding one entry per CDR3 protein. The repertoire holds 400,000 to 450,000 distinct CDR3 sequences, with 55% to 70% as singletons. Note on this clonotype: Its target is unknown.

CDR1 and CDR2 from the germline V gene are SGHTA and FQGTGA. This CDR3 is built from 16 residues. V gave up 2 bases and J gave up 13 bases, with 24 bases separating them. This sequence was found in a human donor in good health, serving as a control. Material for sequencing was sorted CD4+, CD8+, or CD8+CD57+ T cells (not recorded which) from PBMCs. The chain is built from TRBV7-3 and TRBJ2-1; a possible D gene is TRBD2 (6 bases). CDR3 region: CASSLVRGGAYFFQFF. CDR3 in DNA: TGTGCCAGCAGCTTAGTGCGCGGCGGGGCCTACTTCTTCCAGTTCTTC.